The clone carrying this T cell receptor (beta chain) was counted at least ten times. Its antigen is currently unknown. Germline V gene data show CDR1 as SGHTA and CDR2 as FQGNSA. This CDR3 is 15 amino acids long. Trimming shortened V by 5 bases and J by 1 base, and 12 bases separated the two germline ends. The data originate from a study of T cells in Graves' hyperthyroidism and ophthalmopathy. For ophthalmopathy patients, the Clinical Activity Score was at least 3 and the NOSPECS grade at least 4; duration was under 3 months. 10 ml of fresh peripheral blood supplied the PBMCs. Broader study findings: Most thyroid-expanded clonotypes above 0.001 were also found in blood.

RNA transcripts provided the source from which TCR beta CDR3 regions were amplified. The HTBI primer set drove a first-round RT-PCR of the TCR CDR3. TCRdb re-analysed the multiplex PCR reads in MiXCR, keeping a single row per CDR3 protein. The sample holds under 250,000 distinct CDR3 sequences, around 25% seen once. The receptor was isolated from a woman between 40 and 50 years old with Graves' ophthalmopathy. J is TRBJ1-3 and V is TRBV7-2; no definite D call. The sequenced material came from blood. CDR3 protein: CASSNHMTSGNTIYF. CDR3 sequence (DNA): TGTGCCAGCAGCAACCACATGACATCTGGAAACACCATATATTTT.